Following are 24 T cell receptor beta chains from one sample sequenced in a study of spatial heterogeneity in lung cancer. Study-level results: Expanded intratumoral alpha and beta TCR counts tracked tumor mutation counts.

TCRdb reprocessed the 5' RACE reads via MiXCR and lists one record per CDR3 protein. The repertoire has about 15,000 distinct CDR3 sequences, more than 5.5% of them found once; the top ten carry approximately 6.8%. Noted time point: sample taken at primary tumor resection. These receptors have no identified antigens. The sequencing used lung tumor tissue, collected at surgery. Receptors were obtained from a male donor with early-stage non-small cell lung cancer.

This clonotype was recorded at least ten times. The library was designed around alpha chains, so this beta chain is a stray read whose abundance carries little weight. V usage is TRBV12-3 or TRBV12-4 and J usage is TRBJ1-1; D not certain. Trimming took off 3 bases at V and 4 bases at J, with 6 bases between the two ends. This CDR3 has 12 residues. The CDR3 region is CASSFGITEAFF. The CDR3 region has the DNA TGTGCCAGCAGTTTCGGGATCACTGAAGCTTTCTTT.

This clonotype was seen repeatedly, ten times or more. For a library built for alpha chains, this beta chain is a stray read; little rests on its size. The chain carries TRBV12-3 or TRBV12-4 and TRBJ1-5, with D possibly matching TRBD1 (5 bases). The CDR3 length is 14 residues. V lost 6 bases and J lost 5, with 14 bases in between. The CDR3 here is CASSPGTEYQPQHF. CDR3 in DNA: TGTGCCAGCAGCCCCGGGACGGAGTATCAGCCCCAGCATTTT.

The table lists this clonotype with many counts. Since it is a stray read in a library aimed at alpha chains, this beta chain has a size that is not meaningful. The CDR3 region has the DNA TGTGCCAGCAGCCCGACAGGGGCTGTCACCGGGGAGCTGTTTTTT. Protein: CASSPTGAVTGELFF. V gene TRBV7-2 combines with J gene TRBJ2-2; 8 bases line up with TRBD1. Germline loops: CDR1 SGHTA, CDR2 FQGNSA. The J segment lost 4 bases and the V segment lost 5 bases, leaving 6 bases of the junction unmatched. The CDR3 is made up of 15 amino acids.

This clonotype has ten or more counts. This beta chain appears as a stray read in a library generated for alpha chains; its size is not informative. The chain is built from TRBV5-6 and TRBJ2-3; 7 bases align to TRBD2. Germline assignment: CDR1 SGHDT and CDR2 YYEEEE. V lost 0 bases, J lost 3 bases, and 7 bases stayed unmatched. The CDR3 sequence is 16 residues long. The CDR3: CASSLGRERRTDTQYF. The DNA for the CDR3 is TGTGCCAGCAGCTTGGGGCGGGAGAGGAGGACAGATACGCAGTATTTT.

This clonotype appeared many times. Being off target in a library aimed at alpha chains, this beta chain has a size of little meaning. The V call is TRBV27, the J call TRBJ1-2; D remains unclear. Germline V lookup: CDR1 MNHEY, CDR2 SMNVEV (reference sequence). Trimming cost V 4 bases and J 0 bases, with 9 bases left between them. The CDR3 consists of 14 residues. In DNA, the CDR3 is TGTGCCAGCAGTTCGCACTCCACTAACTATGGCTACACCTTC. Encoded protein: CASSSHSTNYGYTF.

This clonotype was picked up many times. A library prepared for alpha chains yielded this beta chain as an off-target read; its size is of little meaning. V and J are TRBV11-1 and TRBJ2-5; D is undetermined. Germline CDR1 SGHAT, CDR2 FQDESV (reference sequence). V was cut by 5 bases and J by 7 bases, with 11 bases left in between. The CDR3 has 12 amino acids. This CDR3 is CASSQEKWTQYF. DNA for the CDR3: TGTGCCAGCAGCCAGGAAAAGTGGACCCAGTACTTC. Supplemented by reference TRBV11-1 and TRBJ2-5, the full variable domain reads EAEVAQSPRYKITEKSQAVAFWCDPISGHATLYWYRQILGQGPELLVQFQDESVVDDSQLPKDRFSAERLKGVDSTLKIQPAELGDSAMYLCASSQEKWTQYFGPGTRLLVL.

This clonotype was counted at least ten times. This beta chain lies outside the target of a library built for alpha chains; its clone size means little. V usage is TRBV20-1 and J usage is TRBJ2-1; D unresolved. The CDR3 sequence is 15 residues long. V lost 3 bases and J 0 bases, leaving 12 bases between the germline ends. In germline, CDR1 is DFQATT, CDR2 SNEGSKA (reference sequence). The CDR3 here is CSASGRRSSYNEQFF. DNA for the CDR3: TGCAGTGCTAGCGGACGCCGGAGCTCCTACAATGAGCAGTTCTTC.

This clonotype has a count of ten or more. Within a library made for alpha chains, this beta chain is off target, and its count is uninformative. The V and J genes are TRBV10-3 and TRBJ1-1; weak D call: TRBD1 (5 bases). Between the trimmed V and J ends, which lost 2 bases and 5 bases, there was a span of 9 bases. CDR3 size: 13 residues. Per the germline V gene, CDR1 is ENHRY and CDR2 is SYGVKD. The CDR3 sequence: CAISEGTWTEAFF. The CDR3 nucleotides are TGTGCCATCAGTGAGGGGACGTGGACTGAAGCTTTCTTT.

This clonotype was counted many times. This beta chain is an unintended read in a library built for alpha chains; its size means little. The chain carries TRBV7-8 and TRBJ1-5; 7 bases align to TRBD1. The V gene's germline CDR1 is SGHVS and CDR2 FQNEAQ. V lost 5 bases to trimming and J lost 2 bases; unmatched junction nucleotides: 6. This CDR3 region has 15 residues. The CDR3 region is CASSLGQVGNQPQHF. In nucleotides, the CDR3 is TGTGCCAGCAGCCTAGGACAGGTCGGCAATCAGCCCCAGCATTTT.

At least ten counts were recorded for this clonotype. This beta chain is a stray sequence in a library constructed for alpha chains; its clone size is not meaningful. Written as DNA, the CDR3 is TGCAGTGCTAGAGACACCGGGACTAGCGGGGGGGCCTCCCCCTACGAGCAGTACTTC. Its translation is CSARDTGTSGGASPYEQYF. V and J are TRBV20-1 and TRBJ2-7, with 16 bases that match TRBD2. Germline CDR1 and CDR2: DFQATT and SNEGSKA (reference sequence). The CDR3 is 19 residues long. J lost 2 bases, V lost 0 bases, and 10 bases had no gene match.

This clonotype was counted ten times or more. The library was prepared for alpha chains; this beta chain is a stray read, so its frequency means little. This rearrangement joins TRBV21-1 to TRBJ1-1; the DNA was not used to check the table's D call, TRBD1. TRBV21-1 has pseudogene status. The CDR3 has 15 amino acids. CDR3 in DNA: TGTGCCAGCAGCGGACACCGGAATACTCGAACTGAAGCTTTCTTT. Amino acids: CASSGHRNTRTEAFF.

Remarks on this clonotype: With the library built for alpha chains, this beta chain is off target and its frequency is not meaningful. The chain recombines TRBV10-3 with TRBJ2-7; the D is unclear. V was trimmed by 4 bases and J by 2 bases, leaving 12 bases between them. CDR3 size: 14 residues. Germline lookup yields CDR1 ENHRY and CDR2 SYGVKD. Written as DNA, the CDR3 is TGTGCCATCAGTGGGGCGACGGTGGCCTACGAGCAGTACTTC. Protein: CAISGATVAYEQYF.

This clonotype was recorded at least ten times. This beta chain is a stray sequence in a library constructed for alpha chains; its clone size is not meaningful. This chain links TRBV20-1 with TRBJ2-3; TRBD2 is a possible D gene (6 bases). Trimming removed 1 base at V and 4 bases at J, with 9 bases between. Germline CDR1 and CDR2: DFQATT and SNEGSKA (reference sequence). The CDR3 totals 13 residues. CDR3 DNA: TGCAGTGCTAGAGGTGCGGGGTCAGATACGCAGTATTTT. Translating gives CSARGAGSDTQYF.

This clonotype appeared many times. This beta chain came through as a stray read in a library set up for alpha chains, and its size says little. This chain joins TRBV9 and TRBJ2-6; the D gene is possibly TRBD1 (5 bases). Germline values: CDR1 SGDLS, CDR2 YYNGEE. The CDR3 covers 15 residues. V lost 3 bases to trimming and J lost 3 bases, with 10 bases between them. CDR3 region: CASSAWGDGANVLTF. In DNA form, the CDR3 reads TGTGCCAGCAGCGCGTGGGGCGATGGGGCCAACGTCCTGACTTTC.

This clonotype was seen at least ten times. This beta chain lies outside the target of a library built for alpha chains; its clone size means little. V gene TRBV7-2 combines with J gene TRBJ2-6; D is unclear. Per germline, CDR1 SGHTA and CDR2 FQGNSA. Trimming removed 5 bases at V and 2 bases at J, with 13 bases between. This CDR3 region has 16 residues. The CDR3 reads CASSLFRTAGANVLTF. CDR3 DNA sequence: TGTGCCAGCAGCCTATTCCGGACGGCTGGGGCCAACGTCCTGACTTTC.

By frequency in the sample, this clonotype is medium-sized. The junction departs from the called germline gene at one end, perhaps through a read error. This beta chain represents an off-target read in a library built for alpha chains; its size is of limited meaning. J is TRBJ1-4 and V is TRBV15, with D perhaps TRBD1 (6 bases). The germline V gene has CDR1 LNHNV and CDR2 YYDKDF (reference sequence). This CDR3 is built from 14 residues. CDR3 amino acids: CATSRASLLGGGRF. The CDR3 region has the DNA TGTGCCACCAGCAGGGCGTCTCTCCTCGGAGGGGGTCGTTTT.

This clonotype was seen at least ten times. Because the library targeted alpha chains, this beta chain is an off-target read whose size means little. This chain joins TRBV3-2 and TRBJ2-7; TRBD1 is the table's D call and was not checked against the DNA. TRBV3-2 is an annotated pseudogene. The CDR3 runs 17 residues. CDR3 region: CASKGRETCRAPYEQYF. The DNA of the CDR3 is TGTGCCAGCAAGGGGCGTGAAACGTGCAGGGCGCCCTACGAGCAGTACTTC.

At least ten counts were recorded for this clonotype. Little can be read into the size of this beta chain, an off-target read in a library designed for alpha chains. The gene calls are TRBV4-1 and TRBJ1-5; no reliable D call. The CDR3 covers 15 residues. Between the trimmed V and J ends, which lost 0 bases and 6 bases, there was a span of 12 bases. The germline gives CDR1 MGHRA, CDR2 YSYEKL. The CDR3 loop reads CASSQDPYLGQPQHF. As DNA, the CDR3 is TGCGCCAGCAGCCAAGATCCTTACCTGGGTCAGCCCCAGCATTTT.

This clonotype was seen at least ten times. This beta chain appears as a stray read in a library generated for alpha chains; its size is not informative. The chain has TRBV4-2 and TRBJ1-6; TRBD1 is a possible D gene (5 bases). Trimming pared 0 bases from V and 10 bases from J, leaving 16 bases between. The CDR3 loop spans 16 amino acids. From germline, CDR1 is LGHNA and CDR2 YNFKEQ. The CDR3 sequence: CASSQDYPGRHSPLHF. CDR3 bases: TGTGCCAGCAGCCAAGATTATCCAGGGAGACACTCACCCCTCCACTTT.

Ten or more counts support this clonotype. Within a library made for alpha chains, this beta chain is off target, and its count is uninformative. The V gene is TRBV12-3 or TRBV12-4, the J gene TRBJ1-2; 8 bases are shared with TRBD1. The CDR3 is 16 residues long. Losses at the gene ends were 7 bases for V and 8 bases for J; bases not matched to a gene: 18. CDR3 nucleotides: TGTGCCAGCACCGACGACGTGGACAGGGTTCTACGGGGCTACACCTTC. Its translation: CASTDDVDRVLRGYTF.

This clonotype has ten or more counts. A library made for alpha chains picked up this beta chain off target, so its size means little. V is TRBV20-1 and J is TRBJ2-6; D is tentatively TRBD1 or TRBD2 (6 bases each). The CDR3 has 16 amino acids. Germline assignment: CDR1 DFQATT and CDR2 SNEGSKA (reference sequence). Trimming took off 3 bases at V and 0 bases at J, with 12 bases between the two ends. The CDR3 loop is CSASDRGRSGANVLTF. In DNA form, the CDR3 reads TGCAGTGCTAGTGACCGGGGGCGCTCTGGGGCCAACGTCCTGACTTTC.

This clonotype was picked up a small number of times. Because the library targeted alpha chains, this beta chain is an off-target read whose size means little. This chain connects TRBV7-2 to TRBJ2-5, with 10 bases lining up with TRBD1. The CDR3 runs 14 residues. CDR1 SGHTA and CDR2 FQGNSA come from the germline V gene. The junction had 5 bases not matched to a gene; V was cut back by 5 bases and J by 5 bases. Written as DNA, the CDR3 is TGTGCCAGCAGCACCCGGGACAGGGGCGAGACCCAGTACTTC. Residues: CASSTRDRGETQYF.

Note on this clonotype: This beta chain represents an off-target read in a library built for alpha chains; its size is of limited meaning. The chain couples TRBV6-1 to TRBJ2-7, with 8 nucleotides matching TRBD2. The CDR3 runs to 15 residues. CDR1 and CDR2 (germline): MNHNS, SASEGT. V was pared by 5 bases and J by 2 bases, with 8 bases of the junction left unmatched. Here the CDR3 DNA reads TGTGCCAGCAGTCCACTAGCGGTCCTTCCCTACGAGCAGTACTTC. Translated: CASSPLAVLPYEQYF.

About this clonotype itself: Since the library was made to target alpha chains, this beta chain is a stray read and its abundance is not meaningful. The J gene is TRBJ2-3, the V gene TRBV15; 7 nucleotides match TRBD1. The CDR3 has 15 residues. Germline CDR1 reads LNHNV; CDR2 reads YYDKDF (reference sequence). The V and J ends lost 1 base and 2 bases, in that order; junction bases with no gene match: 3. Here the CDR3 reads CATSRAQGITDTQYF. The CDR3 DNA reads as TGTGCCACCAGCAGAGCACAGGGGATCACAGATACGCAGTATTTT.